The T cell receptor (beta chain) under discussion was sequenced for a study of blood T cell repertoires in COVID-19. For the study at large: There were acute and convalescent COVID-19 samples, and they came from the United States, Italy and Spain. T cells, B-cell-depleted T cells, or PBMCs provided the cDNA or gDNA that served as material.

Germline lookup yields CDR1 LGHNT and CDR2 FRNRAP. The CDR3 has 17 residues. Trimming cost V 0 bases and J 6 bases, with 18 bases left between them. Per the original data handling: Scientists estimated how many nucleated cells there were by amplifying reference gene primers. Repertoires were generated with immunoSEQ multiplex PCR, while TCRdb's copy carries only in-frame clones and drops some. The V and J calls and clone size come from that table; D and trimming were worked out from the DNA. The data show tens of thousands of clones, around 92% seen once. V and J are TRBV12-5 and TRBJ2-1, with a tentative D call TRBD1 (6 bases). The specimen was peripheral blood. The clonotype originates from a human donor with active COVID-19. The donor label of this sample is uncertain. The CDR3 DNA follows: TGTGCTAGTGGTTTGGTACAGGGTGGGAGATACATCAATGAGCAGTTCTTC. It yields the protein CASGLVQGGRYINEQFF.